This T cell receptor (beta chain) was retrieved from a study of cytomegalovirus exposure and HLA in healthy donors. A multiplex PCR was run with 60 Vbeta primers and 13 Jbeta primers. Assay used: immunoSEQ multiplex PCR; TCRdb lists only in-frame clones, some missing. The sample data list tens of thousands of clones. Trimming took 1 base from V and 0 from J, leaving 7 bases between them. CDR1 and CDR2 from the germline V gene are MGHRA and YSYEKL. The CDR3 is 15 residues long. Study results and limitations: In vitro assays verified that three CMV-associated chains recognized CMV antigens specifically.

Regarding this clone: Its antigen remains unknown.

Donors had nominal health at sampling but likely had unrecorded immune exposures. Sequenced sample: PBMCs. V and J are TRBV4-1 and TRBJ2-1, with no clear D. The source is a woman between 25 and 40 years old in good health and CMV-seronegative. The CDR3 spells CASSQGLSSYNEQFF. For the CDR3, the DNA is TGCGCCAGCAGCCAAGGCTTGAGCTCCTACAATGAGCAGTTCTTC.